This passage covers 15 T cell receptor beta chains from one sample sequenced in a study of blood T cell repertoires in COVID-19. Sequencing was performed with immunoSEQ multiplex PCR; in TCRdb, only in-frame clones are kept and a portion is missing. The sample includes approximately 330,000 clones, roughly 90% of them seen just once. Sequencing was performed on peripheral blood. The receptor source for this set is a man aged 25-45 years with COVID-19, enrolled during active disease.

The chain uses TRBV29-1 and TRBJ1-2; D unresolved. CDR3 length: 8 residues. The V gene lost 4 bases and the J gene lost 13 bases, with 7 bases spanning the gap. CDR1 SQVTM and CDR2 ANQGSEA come from the germline V gene. The CDR3 DNA sequence: TGCAGCGTTGGGCAGGCCACCTTC. Amino acid sequence: CSVGQATF.

The V call is TRBV27, the J call TRBJ1-6, with a weak D call TRBD1 (5 bases). The germline CDR1 and CDR2 sequences are MNHEY and SMNVEV (reference sequence). V shed 1 base and J shed 5 bases, with 12 bases lying between them. CDR3 size: 16 residues. CDR3 nucleotides: TGTGCCAGCAGTTTATACTACAGGCCAGATAATTCACCCCTCCACTTT. It specifies CASSLYYRPDNSPLHF.

The rearrangement joins TRBV13 to TRBJ1-4; 12 nucleotides match TRBD1. The V gene end was trimmed by 2 bases and the J gene end by 11 bases; junction bases not matched to a gene: 21. From germline, CDR1 is PRHDT and CDR2 FYEKMQ (reference sequence). The CDR3 spans 20 residues. The CDR3 spells CASSLRSGAERGQGASKLFF. CDR3 DNA: TGTGCCAGCAGCTTAAGGTCGGGGGCCGAGAGGGGACAGGGGGCCTCGAAACTGTTTTTT.

Only one count was recorded for this clone. This chain links TRBV27 with TRBJ2-7; 12 bases line up with TRBD2. The CDR3 is 17 amino acids. The germline CDR1 and CDR2 sequences are MNHEY and SMNVEV (reference sequence). Trimming cost V 5 bases and J 3 bases; bases outside gene matches: 11. The CDR3 DNA reads as TGTGCCAGCAGTAAACTAGCGGGAGGTTGGGTGGGCTACGAGCAGTACTTC. Protein sequence: CASSKLAGGWVGYEQYF.

V and J are TRBV11-2 and TRBJ1-1; unclear D gene. Trimming removed 3 bases from V and 1 base from J, with 12 bases in between. This CDR3 is built from 15 residues. Germline V gene lookup returns CDR1 SGHAT and CDR2 FQNNGV. The CDR3 bases are TGTGCCAGCAGCTTGATTCCATCGCGGAACACTGAAGCTTTCTTT. Translated: CASSLIPSRNTEAFF.

CDR3 sequence (DNA): TGTGCCAGCAGTGCCGGGACAGAGCATTACACAGATACGCAGTATTTT. Translated: CASSAGTEHYTDTQYF. J is TRBJ2-3 and V is TRBV2; 7 nucleotides align to TRBD1. The CDR3 has 16 residues. V shed 4 bases and J 2 bases; nucleotides not matched to a gene: 9. The germline gives CDR1 SNHLY, CDR2 FYNNEI.

DNA for the CDR3: TGTGCCAGCTCACCTAACAACAGGGAAGAGACCCAGTACTTC. As protein: CASSPNNREETQYF. The gene calls are TRBV18 and TRBJ2-5; possibly TRBD1 for D (6 bases). Germline V gene data show CDR1 as KGHSH and CDR2 as LQKENI. The CDR3 contains 14 residues. Trimming pared 3 bases from V and 3 bases from J, leaving 11 bases between. The full variable domain, its missing parts supplied by reference TRBV18 and TRBJ2-5, is NAGVMQNPRHLVRRRGQEARLRCSPMKGHSHVYWYRQLPEEGLKFMVYLQKENIIDESGMPKERFSAEFPKEGPSILRIQQVVRGDSAAYFCASSPNNREETQYFGPGTRLLVL.

In its sample, this clone was seen a few times. The chain recombines TRBV27 with TRBJ1-1; D remains ambiguous. V was pared by 4 bases and J by 1 base, with 10 bases between. The germline V gene has CDR1 MNHEY and CDR2 SMNVEV (reference sequence). The CDR3 is 14 residues long. The CDR3 reads CASSSRDTNTEAFF. Written as DNA, the CDR3 is TGTGCCAGCAGTTCACGAGACACGAACACTGAAGCTTTCTTT.

The V and J genes are TRBV12-3 or TRBV12-4 and TRBJ2-1; D is ambiguous. The CDR3 covers 13 residues. The ends were cut back, 1 base at V and 4 bases at J, with 5 bases in the middle. CDR3 sequence: CASSLDSYNEQFF. The CDR3 region has the DNA TGTGCCAGCAGTTTAGACAGTTACAATGAGCAGTTCTTC.

The chain carries TRBV7-3 and TRBJ2-1; possibly TRBD2 for D (6 bases). Trimming left V 1 base short and J 2 bases short, with 12 bases between. This CDR3 has 16 amino acids. Germline values: CDR1 SGHTA, CDR2 FQGTGA. The DNA of the CDR3 is TGTGCCAGCAGCTTAATTCCGACGGGGGCCTACAATGAGCAGTTCTTC. Its protein product is CASSLIPTGAYNEQFF. Looking up the rest from reference TRBV7-3 and TRBJ2-1 gives the full variable domain: GAGVSQTPSNKVTEKGKYVELRCDPISGHTALYWYRQSLGQGPEFLIYFQGTGAADDSGLPNDRFFAVRPEGSVSTLKIQRTERGDSAVYLCASSLIPTGAYNEQFFGPGTRLTVL.

This chain links TRBV4-3 with TRBJ1-2; TRBD1 might be the D (6 bases). In germline, CDR1 is LGHNA, CDR2 YSLEER. The CDR3 loop spans 15 amino acids. The germline V and J ends were trimmed by 1 base and 6 bases, with 15 bases remaining between them. Written as DNA, the CDR3 is TGCGCCAGCAGCCAAGGGACAGCCTCGGGCAATGGCTACACCTTC. Residues: CASSQGTASGNGYTF.

The rearrangement uses TRBV5-6 and TRBJ2-7; maybe TRBD1 (5 bases). In germline, CDR1 is SGHDT, CDR2 YYEEEE. V lost 1 base to trimming and J lost 2 bases, with 10 bases between them. CDR3 length equals 14 residues. The CDR3 spells CASSLTGDTYEQYF. The CDR3 nucleotides read TGTGCCAGCAGCTTGACAGGTGATACCTACGAGCAGTACTTC.

The V call is TRBV5-1, the J call TRBJ2-3, with D perhaps TRBD2 (5 bases). V dropped 4 bases and J dropped 2 bases, with 11 bases sitting between them. This CDR3 contains 14 residues. CDR1 is SGHRS, CDR2 YFSETQ, per germline. The CDR3: CASSGSGITDTQYF. CDR3 in DNA: TGCGCCAGCAGCGGGTCGGGGATCACAGATACGCAGTATTTT.

The gene calls are TRBV7-2 and TRBJ2-3; 9 nucleotides match TRBD2. V dropped 2 bases and J dropped 6; count of bases not matched to a gene: 9. The CDR3 totals 16 residues. From germline, CDR1 is SGHTA and CDR2 FQGNSA. This CDR3 reads CASSLRLAGLSDTQYF. CDR3 DNA sequence: TGTGCCAGCAGCTTAAGGCTAGCGGGATTGAGTGATACGCAGTATTTT.

The chain links TRBV5-1 to TRBJ2-5; no reliable D call. The CDR3 totals 13 residues. Looked up from germline, CDR1 is SGHRS and CDR2 is YFSETQ. The V end was cut by 2 bases, the J end by 0 bases, with 5 bases between. CDR3 bases: TGCGCCAGCAGCTTCTCGTACCAAGAGACCCAGTACTTC. Translating gives CASSFSYQETQYF. The full variable domain, rest sourced from reference TRBV5-1 and TRBJ2-5, is KAGVTQTPRYLIKTRGQQVTLSCSPISGHRSVSWYQQTPGQGLQFLFEYFSETQRNKGNFPGRFSGRQFSNSRSEMNVSTLELGDSALYLCASSFSYQETQYFGPGTRLLVL.